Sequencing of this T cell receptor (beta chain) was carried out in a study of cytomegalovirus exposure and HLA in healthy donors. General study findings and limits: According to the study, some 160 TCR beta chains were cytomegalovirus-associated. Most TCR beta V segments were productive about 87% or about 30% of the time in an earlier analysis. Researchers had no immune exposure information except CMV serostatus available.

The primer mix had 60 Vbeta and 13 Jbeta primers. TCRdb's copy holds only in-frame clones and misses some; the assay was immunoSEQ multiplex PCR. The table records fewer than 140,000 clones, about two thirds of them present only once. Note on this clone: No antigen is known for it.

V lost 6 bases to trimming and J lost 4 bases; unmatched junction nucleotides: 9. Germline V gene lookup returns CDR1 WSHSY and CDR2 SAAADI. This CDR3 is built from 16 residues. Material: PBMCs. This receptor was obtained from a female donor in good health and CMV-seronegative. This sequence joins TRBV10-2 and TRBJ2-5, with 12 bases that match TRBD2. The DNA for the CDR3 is TGCGCCAGCAGCCGACTAGCGGGAGAGGGGCGAGAGACCCAGTACTTC. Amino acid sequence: CASSRLAGEGRETQYF.